This TCR beta chain was documented in a study of blood T cell repertoires in COVID-19 (dated by TCRdb to about 2020). In terms of the full investigation: Samples from collaborators originated in the United States, Italy and Spain and spanned both the acute and convalescent phases of COVID-19. The dataset comprised deeply sampled blood TCRbeta repertoires from subjects exposed to, actively infected with, or recovered from COVID-19. Samples came from the ongoing ImmuneRACE study (first 160 participants) plus 1,254 subjects from 6 global collaborators. The repertoires were made available in a free public database intended to serve as a resource for research on the immune response to SARS-CoV-2. The material from the prospective study consisted of cDNA or gDNA derived from T cells, B-cell-depleted T cells, or PBMCs. Sample metadata almost always included a de-identified subject ID, COVID-19 status, age in years and sex. Where available, HLA class I and class II types were obtained from metadata supplied by the sample provider rather than from assay-based typing.

Collaborating institutions collected whole blood in K2EDTA tubes following their own protocols. For TCRbeta analysis, collaborator samples were shipped as frozen whole blood, as isolated PBMCs, or as DNA extracted from either sample type. Via the germline V gene (reference sequence), CDR1 is LGHDT and CDR2 YNNKEL. Trimming takes 1 base off V and 0 bases off J; junction bases not matched to a gene: 4. From the cysteine through the phenylalanine, the CDR3 covers 17 amino acids. This entry keeps only the CDR3 DNA: 51 bases, framed from base 1. Overall study outcomes, separate from this receptor: The quantity of clinical and demographic metadata differed by source and by participant and was supplied without curation.

With regard to this clone: The target of this receptor is not known. Within one base of it there is no much larger clone, and no base qualities were kept.

TCRbeta CDR3 regions were amplified from genomic DNA by means of the immunoSEQ Assay, a bias-controlled multiplex PCR. Per the source publication's procedure: The number of nucleated cells in each sample was estimated by amplification of reference gene primers within the assay. Sequence reads were collapsed and filtered to measure the absolute abundance of every unique TCRbeta CDR3 rearrangement. For each sample, productive Simpson clonality was calculated as the square root of Simpson's diversity index across productive rearrangements. TCRdb took this table from immuneACCESS and kept in-frame rearrangements with V and J called. Such tables lack part of the clones; where checked against another copy, unresolved V genes explain under half of the gap, and the rest is unexplained. V and J calls and clone size come straight from that table; D and trimming were deduced from the DNA. This sample holds about 150,000 clones; 75% to 90% were observed only once. The leading ten clones occupy under 0.75% of the sample.

The rearranged chain carries TRBV3-1 (or the pseudogene TRBV3-2) and TRBJ2-7; 12 central bases correspond to TRBD2. The TCR comes from a man between 60 and 70 years old with acute or convalescent COVID-19. The sample consisted of peripheral blood. The DNA reads TGTGCCAGCAGCCAAGGACTAGCGGGGGTGAGCTCCTACGAGCAGTACTTC. This yields the protein CASSQGLAGVSSYEQYF.